Listed below are T cell receptor beta chains from one sample, sequenced in a study of shared T cell receptors in the human thymus. Clones were read by immunoSEQ multiplex PCR, and TCRdb kept only the in-frame ones, dropping some. The table shows hundreds of thousands of clones, with roughly 86% occurring only once. In addition, the sample was reused for a study of human thymus T cells.

Input material: thymocytes. These receptors originate from a boy in the first two years of life with a congenital heart defect. Both conserved end residues are part of each CDR3. Each record gives: V gene, J gene, clone size, D gene, CDR3 protein, CDR3 DNA. D genes are given only for firm matches. Size is omitted from some rows. Given values are once, few, many or a class for expanded clones.

>TRBV29-1|TRBJ2-3|-|TRBD2
CSDYQPGLAGKIITDTQYF
TGCAGCGACTATCAACCGGGACTAGCGGGGAAAATTATCACAGATACGCAGTATTTT
>TRBV5-6|TRBJ2-1|-|TRBD2
CASSHHGLAGSYNEQFF
TGTGCCAGCAGCCACCATGGGCTAGCGGGCTCCTACAATGAGCAGTTCTTC
>TRBV4-1|TRBJ1-4|-|-
CASSQPTNEKLFF
TGCGCCAGCAGCCAACCTACGAATGAAAAACTGTTTTTT
>TRBV30|TRBJ1-2|-|TRBD1
CAWSTTSGQGKSRGYGYTF
TGTGCCTGGAGTACAACCTCCGGACAGGGGAAAAGTCGAGGCTATGGCTACACCTTC
>TRBV6-1|TRBJ1-6|-|-
CASSESGPGVRSPLHF
TGTGCCAGCAGTGAATCTGGACCAGGGGTTCGGTCACCCCTCCACTTT
>TRBV30|TRBJ2-1|-|TRBD2
CAWAGLAGGREFF
TGTGCCTGGGCCGGACTAGCGGGAGGGAGGGAGTTCTTC
>TRBV6-5|TRBJ2-5|-|-
CASSYPPRETQYF
TGTGCCAGCAGTTACCCACCCAGGGAGACCCAGTACTTC
>TRBV5-1|TRBJ2-5|-|TRBD2
CASSWASGSWSWGETQYF
TGCGCCAGCAGCTGGGCTAGCGGGAGCTGGTCTTGGGGAGAGACCCAGTACTTC
>TRBV4-1|TRBJ2-1|-|TRBD2
CASSLFHSSGRGRFF
TGCGCCAGCAGCCTTTTTCATTCTAGCGGGAGAGGGCGGTTCTTC
>TRBV11-2|TRBJ1-6|-|-
CASSSNREYSYNSPLHF
TGTGCCAGCAGCTCGAACAGGGAGTACTCCTATAATTCACCCCTCCACTTT
>TRBV7-9|TRBJ1-1|-|-
CASSLDPVNTEAFF
TGTGCCAGCAGCTTAGATCCGGTGAACACTGAAGCTTTCTTT
>TRBV27|TRBJ2-2|-|TRBD1
CASRERDRARTGELFF
TGTGCCAGCAGAGAACGGGACAGGGCGAGAACCGGGGAGCTGTTTTTT
>TRBV7-2|TRBJ2-7|-|TRBD2
CASSRHSRGGRAYEQYF
TGTGCCAGCAGCAGACACTCTCGCGGGGGGAGGGCCTACGAGCAGTACTTC
>TRBV6-1|TRBJ1-5|few|TRBD1
CASMDREGQPQHF
TGTGCCAGCATGGACAGGGAGGGTCAGCCCCAGCATTTT
>TRBV5-5|TRBJ1-1|few|-
CASSKIESLNTEAFF
TGTGCCAGCAGCAAGATTGAGTCATTGAACACTGAAGCTTTCTTT
>TRBV28|TRBJ2-7|-|-
CASSQPPGHSDYEQYF
TGTGCCAGCAGTCAACCCCCGGGACATTCGGACTACGAGCAGTACTTC
>TRBV7-9|TRBJ2-1|-|-
CASSLGRAVSYNEQFF
TGTGCCAGCAGCTTAGGGCGGGCGGTCTCCTACAATGAGCAGTTCTTC
>TRBV6-1|TRBJ2-7|-|TRBD1
CASTLPQQGVYEQYF
TGTGCCAGCACCCTGCCCCAACAGGGGGTCTACGAGCAGTACTTC
>TRBV5-4|TRBJ1-4|few|TRBD1
CASSRQGGEKLFF
TGTGCCAGCAGTCGACAGGGAGGTGAAAAACTGTTTTTT
>TRBV4-1|TRBJ1-5|-|-
CASSPRVGQPQHF
TGCGCCAGCAGCCCCCGGGTAGGTCAGCCCCAGCATTTT
>TRBV30|TRBJ2-3|-|-
CAWTPGEEDAQYF
TGTGCCTGGACCCCGGGGGAGGAAGATGCGCAGTATTTT
>TRBV5-6|TRBJ2-7|once|TRBD2
CASSRSAGLAGGGLYEQYF
TGTGCCAGCAGCAGGTCGGCGGGACTAGCGGGGGGTGGCCTCTACGAGCAGTACTTC
>TRBV7-6|TRBJ2-5|-|TRBD2
CASSLGTSGRGYQETQYF
TGTGCCAGCAGCCTGGGGACTAGCGGGAGGGGGTACCAAGAGACCCAGTACTTC
>TRBV15|TRBJ1-4|-|TRBD1
CATSRAQGATNEKLFF
TGTGCCACCAGCAGAGCACAGGGGGCAACTAATGAAAAACTGTTTTTT
>TRBV4-3|TRBJ2-2|-|TRBD2
CASSPIGTSGAFLPGELFF
TGCGCCAGCAGCCCAATCGGGACTAGCGGGGCTTTTTTACCCGGGGAGCTGTTTTTT
>TRBV28|TRBJ2-2|-|TRBD2
CASSSGTSGGPLNTGELFF
TGTGCCAGCAGTTCGGGGACTAGCGGGGGGCCGCTTAACACCGGGGAGCTGTTTTTT
>TRBV29-1|TRBJ1-1|-|-
CSVPQTDRRMNTEAFF
TGCAGCGTCCCCCAAACAGACAGGCGTATGAACACTGAAGCTTTCTTT
>TRBV4-3|TRBJ2-7|-|TRBD1
CASSQEVQDRGPPYEQYF
TGCGCCAGCAGCCAAGAGGTCCAGGACAGGGGACCCCCCTACGAGCAGTACTTC
>TRBV25-1|TRBJ2-7|-|-
CASSEFEVAGRYEQYF
TGTGCCAGCAGTGAATTTGAAGTGGCAGGCCGCTACGAGCAGTACTTC
>TRBV6-1|TRBJ2-6|few|-
CASSAPGIGANVLTF
TGTGCCAGCAGTGCGCCGGGGATTGGGGCCAACGTCCTGACTTTC
>TRBV21-1|TRBJ2-3|-|-
CASSPSTSDGGTDTQYF
TGTGCCAGCAGCCCTTCCACTAGCGACGGTGGCACAGATACGCAGTATTTT
>TRBV4-3|TRBJ2-2|-|-
CASSQEPGNTGELFF
TGCGCCAGCAGCCAAGAACCAGGGAACACCGGGGAGCTGTTTTTT
>TRBV11-2|TRBJ2-7|-|TRBD2
CASSLMSGGQYF
TGTGCCAGCAGCTTAATGAGCGGGGGGCAGTACTTC
>TRBV12-5|TRBJ2-2|few|-
CASGSFRENTGELFF
TGTGCTAGTGGTTCGTTCAGGGAGAACACCGGGGAGCTGTTTTTT
>TRBV5-8|TRBJ2-7|-|-
CASATLTVPTYEQYF
TGTGCCAGCGCAACCCTTACGGTACCTACCTACGAGCAGTACTTC
>TRBV14|TRBJ2-3|-|TRBD2
CASSLPSSGGHTDTQYF
TGTGCCAGCAGCCTGCCCTCTAGCGGGGGCCACACAGATACGCAGTATTTT
>TRBV7-7|TRBJ2-3|-|TRBD2
CASSLGTSGGGLDTQYF
TGTGCTAGCAGCCTCGGGACTAGCGGGGGGGGATTAGATACGCAGTATTTT
>TRBV6-1|TRBJ1-5|-|TRBD1
CASSERENRGGQPQHF
TGTGCCAGCAGTGAAAGGGAAAACAGGGGCGGCCAGCCCCAGCATTTT
>TRBV11-2|TRBJ1-2|-|-
CASSSDWNGTNYGYTF
TGTGCCAGCAGTTCAGATTGGAACGGGACTAACTATGGCTACACCTTC
>TRBV28|TRBJ2-7|few|-
CASSSLYEQYF
TGTGCCAGCAGTTCCCTCTACGAGCAGTACTTC
>TRBV20-1|TRBJ2-5|once|-
CSAASEITQYF
TGCAGTGCGGCTAGCGAGATTACCCAGTACTTC
>TRBV7-2|TRBJ2-5|-|-
CASSPRRAQGAQETQYF
TGTGCCAGCAGCCCCCGTAGGGCCCAAGGGGCTCAAGAGACCCAGTACTTC
>TRBV15|TRBJ2-7|-|-
CATSRGPDRNFYEQYF
TGTGCCACCAGCAGAGGCCCGGACAGAAACTTCTACGAGCAGTACTTC
>TRBV5-4|TRBJ1-2|-|-
CASSSQGGYGYTF
TGTGCCAGCAGCTCTCAGGGAGGGTATGGCTACACCTTC
>TRBV7-4|TRBJ2-1|-|TRBD1
CASSSPGTGDDEQFF
TGTGCCAGCAGCTCACCCGGGACAGGGGACGATGAGCAGTTCTTC
>TRBV4-3|TRBJ1-2|-|-
CASSFDRSYGYTF
TGCGCCAGCAGTTTCGACAGATCCTATGGCTACACCTTC
>TRBV4-3|TRBJ2-6|-|-
CASSQEGQGKKGANVLTF
TGCGCCAGCAGCCAAGAAGGCCAGGGTAAGAAGGGGGCCAACGTCCTGACTTTC
>TRBV5-4|TRBJ1-6|-|TRBD1
CASSRRDRGPVGGTLHF
TGTGCCAGCAGCCGCCGGGACAGGGGCCCGGTAGGGGGTACCCTCCACTTT
>TRBV15|TRBJ1-2|-|-
CATSREGPGGNYGYTF
TGTGCCACCAGCAGAGAAGGTCCGGGAGGCAACTATGGCTACACCTTC
>TRBV27|TRBJ1-5|-|TRBD1
CASSVGTGNQPQHF
TGTGCCAGCAGTGTCGGGACAGGCAATCAGCCCCAGCATTTT
>TRBV18|TRBJ2-2|-|TRBD2
CASSPPGTARLAGDITNTGELFF
TGTGCCAGCTCACCACCCGGGACAGCAAGACTAGCGGGTGATATTACGAACACCGGGGAGCTGTTTTTT
>TRBV27|TRBJ1-1|-|-
CASGEYHTEAFF
TGTGCCAGTGGGGAGTACCACACTGAAGCTTTCTTT
>TRBV6-4|TRBJ2-3|once|-
CASSAGLLPYTDTQYF
TGTGCCAGCAGTGCGGGACTCTTGCCCTATACAGATACGCAGTATTTT
>TRBV27|TRBJ1-2|-|TRBD1
CASSSTRGRLVYGYTF
TGTGCCAGCAGTTCTACCAGGGGGCGCCTCGTCTATGGCTACACCTTC